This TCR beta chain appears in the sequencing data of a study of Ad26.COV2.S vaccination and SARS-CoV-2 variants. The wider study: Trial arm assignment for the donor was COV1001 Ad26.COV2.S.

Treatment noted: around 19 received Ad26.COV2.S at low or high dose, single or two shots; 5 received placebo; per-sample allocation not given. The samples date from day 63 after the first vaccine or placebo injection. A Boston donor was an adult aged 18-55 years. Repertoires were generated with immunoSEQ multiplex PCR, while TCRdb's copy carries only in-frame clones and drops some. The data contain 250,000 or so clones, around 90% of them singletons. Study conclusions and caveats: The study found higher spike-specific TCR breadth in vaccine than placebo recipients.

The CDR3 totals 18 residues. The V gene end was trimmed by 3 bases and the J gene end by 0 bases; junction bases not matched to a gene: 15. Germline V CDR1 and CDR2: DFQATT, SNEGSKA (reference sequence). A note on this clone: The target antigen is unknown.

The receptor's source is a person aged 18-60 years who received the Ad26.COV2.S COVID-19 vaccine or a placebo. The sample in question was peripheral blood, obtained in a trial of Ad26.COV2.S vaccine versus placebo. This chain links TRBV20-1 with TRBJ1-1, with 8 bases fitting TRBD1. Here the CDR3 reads CSASLSRTGRKVNTEAFF. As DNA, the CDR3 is TGCAGTGCTAGTTTATCCAGGACAGGGCGCAAGGTGAACACTGAAGCTTTCTTT.